A selection of T cell receptor beta chains follows, all from one sample in a study of cytomegalovirus exposure and HLA in healthy donors. TCRdb's copy holds only in-frame clones and misses some; the assay was immunoSEQ multiplex PCR. The table lists 100,000 to 150,000 clones, around 86% of them singletons. The source material was PBMCs. The source of these receptors is a man aged 18 to 30 in good health and CMV-seronegative. Both conserved end residues are part of each CDR3. D genes are given only for firm matches. Where a row states a size, it is once, few, many or the class of an expanded clone; other rows omit it.

V gene	D gene	clone size	J gene	CDR3 protein	CDR3 DNA
TRBV28	TRBD1	-	TRBJ1-6	CASSSTGQGPPLHF	TGTGCCAGCAGTTCAACGGGACAGGGGCCACCCCTCCACTTT
TRBV5-1	-	-	TRBJ2-4	CASSPAMTTVAKNIQYF	TGCGCCAGCAGTCCGGCAATGACGACAGTAGCCAAAAACATTCAGTACTTC
TRBV5-6	TRBD1	-	TRBJ1-3	CASSDRLETGYWNGNTIYF	TGTGCCAGCAGCGACCGGCTTGAGACAGGGTATTGGAACGGGAACACCATATATTTT
TRBV9	-	-	TRBJ1-1	CASSVGLRGMAFF	TGTGCCAGCAGCGTGGGCCTCAGGGGAATGGCTTTCTTT
TRBV7-2	TRBD2	-	TRBJ2-5	CASSSVGLAAGETQYF	TGTGCCAGCAGCTCAGTCGGACTAGCGGCGGGAGAGACCCAGTACTTC
TRBV7-9	-	-	TRBJ2-7	CASRPAGLNYEQYF	TGTGCCAGCAGACCAGCGGGCTTAAACTACGAGCAGTACTTC
TRBV5-1	-	-	TRBJ2-7	CASSLEGSEQYF	TGCGCCAGCAGCTTGGAAGGGAGCGAGCAGTACTTC
TRBV6-1	TRBD1	few	TRBJ2-1	CATSDRGQGDEQFF	TGTGCCACCTCAGACAGGGGGCAAGGCGATGAGCAGTTCTTC
TRBV7-9	-	-	TRBJ2-5	CASSLALQETQYF	TGTGCCAGCAGCTTAGCCCTTCAAGAGACCCAGTACTTC
TRBV30	TRBD1	-	TRBJ1-5	CAWSPGTGEQPQHF	TGTGCCTGGAGTCCGGGGACAGGGGAACAGCCCCAGCATTTT
TRBV4-1	-	once	TRBJ1-2	CASSQVTANYGYTF	TGCGCCAGCAGCCAAGTAACAGCCAACTATGGCTACACCTTC
TRBV7-6	-	-	TRBJ1-2	CASSIADRSLDGYTF	TGTGCCAGCAGCATCGCCGACAGGTCGTTGGATGGCTACACCTTC
TRBV28	-	once	TRBJ1-1	CASNRAGPNTEAFF	TGTGCCAGCAACCGGGCAGGGCCGAACACTGAAGCTTTCTTT
TRBV5-1	-	-	TRBJ2-7	CASSLSTGLGEQYF	TGCGCCAGCAGCTTGTCCACAGGGTTAGGCGAGCAGTACTTC
TRBV5-6	-	-	TRBJ1-2	CASSLGIGSGYGYTF	TGTGCCAGCAGCTTGGGAATAGGGAGCGGCTATGGCTACACCTTC
TRBV28	-	-	TRBJ1-5	CASGQPQHF	TGTGCCAGCGGCCAGCCCCAGCATTTT
TRBV11-2	-	once	TRBJ1-4	CASSSLRGGVNEKLFF	TGTGCCAGCAGCTCACTCAGAGGGGGGGTTAATGAAAAACTGTTTTTT
TRBV4-3	-	-	TRBJ1-1	CVSSHGEVGQFEAFF	TGCGTCAGCAGCCACGGGGAGGTTGGGCAGTTTGAAGCTTTCTTT
TRBV30	-	-	TRBJ1-5	CAWSHQSERSQHF	TGTGCCTGGTCTCACCAGTCCGAGAGGTCCCAGCATTTT
TRBV5-1	TRBD1	once	TRBJ2-7	CASSEGQGLYEQYF	TGCGCCAGCAGCGAGGGACAGGGCCTCTACGAGCAGTACTTC
TRBV28	TRBD1	-	TRBJ1-1	CASTGATEAFF	TGTGCTTCTACAGGGGCTACTGAAGCTTTCTTT
TRBV9	-	-	TRBJ2-2	CASSVYSGELFF	TGTGCCAGCAGCGTATACTCCGGGGAGCTGTTTTTT
TRBV15	TRBD2	-	TRBJ2-7	CATSRDYGTSVSYEQYF	TGTGCCACCAGCAGAGATTACGGGACTAGCGTCTCCTACGAGCAGTACTTC
TRBV7-2	-	-	TRBJ2-7	CASTRQTGIYEQYF	TGTGCCAGCACCAGACAGACAGGAATCTACGAGCAGTACTTC
TRBV19	-	once	TRBJ1-2	CASSTRTEWRTF	TGTGCCAGTAGTACGAGGACGGAGTGGAGGACCTTC
TRBV15	-	-	TRBJ1-5	CATSRGGAGGRMQPQHF	TGTGCCACCAGCAGAGGGGGAGCGGGAGGACGGATGCAGCCCCAGCATTTT
TRBV29-1	TRBD1	once	TRBJ1-2	CSVDRDRSSDYGYTF	TGCAGCGTTGATCGGGACAGGTCTTCGGACTATGGCTACACCTTC
TRBV11-2	-	-	TRBJ1-2	CATHSGRYTF	TGTGCCACCCACAGCGGTCGCTACACCTTC
TRBV9	TRBD1	-	TRBJ1-1	CASSVGTGAGNTEAFF	TGTGCCAGCAGCGTGGGGACAGGGGCAGGGAACACTGAAGCTTTCTTT
TRBV6-4	TRBD1	-	TRBJ1-6	CASSDSTGGYNSPLHF	TGTGCCAGCAGTGACTCGACAGGGGGTTATAATTCACCCCTCCACTTT
TRBV6-5	TRBD1	-	TRBJ2-7	CASRRDSLGEQYF	TGTGCCAGCAGACGGGACAGTCTCGGCGAGCAGTACTTC
TRBV30	-	-	TRBJ2-6	CAWSRRGSPTGANVLTF	TGTGCCTGGAGTCGGAGGGGCTCCCCAACTGGGGCCAACGTCCTGACTTTC
TRBV2	TRBD1	once	TRBJ1-6	CASSEFGRQGRSSYNSPLHF	TGTGCCAGCAGTGAATTTGGGCGACAGGGAAGGAGCTCCTATAATTCACCCCTCCACTTT
TRBV4-3	TRBD1	-	TRBJ2-7	CASSPTGGSPSYEQYF	TGCGCCAGCAGCCCCACAGGGGGCTCCCCTTCCTACGAGCAGTACTTC
TRBV7-2	-	-	TRBJ1-4	CASSSGRETTYEKLFF	TGTGCCAGCAGCTCCGGACGGGAAACTACTTATGAAAAACTGTTTTTT
TRBV7-9	TRBD1	-	TRBJ1-3	CASSSKSGQENTIYF	TGTGCCAGCAGCTCCAAATCGGGACAGGAGAACACCATATATTTT
TRBV9	-	once	TRBJ1-2	CASSGGGRGYTF	TGTGCCAGCAGCGGGGGAGGTCGCGGCTACACCTTC
TRBV7-6	TRBD1	-	TRBJ2-1	CASSLGQGAGEQFF	TGTGCCAGCAGCTTAGGCCAGGGGGCAGGTGAGCAGTTCTTC
TRBV5-6	-	-	TRBJ1-2	CASSFAGGYTF	TGTGCCAGCAGCTTTGCAGGGGGCTACACCTTC
TRBV7-8	-	-	TRBJ1-1	CASSIRVPTEAFF	TGTGCCAGCAGCATCAGGGTTCCCACTGAAGCTTTCTTT
TRBV4-3	-	-	TRBJ2-2	CASSQDYRAPGELFF	TGCGCCAGCAGCCAAGATTATCGAGCGCCCGGGGAGCTGTTTTTT
TRBV7-9	TRBD1	-	TRBJ1-1	CASSPQGRGASTEAFF	TGTGCCAGCAGCCCACAGGGGCGGGGGGCCAGCACTGAAGCTTTCTTT